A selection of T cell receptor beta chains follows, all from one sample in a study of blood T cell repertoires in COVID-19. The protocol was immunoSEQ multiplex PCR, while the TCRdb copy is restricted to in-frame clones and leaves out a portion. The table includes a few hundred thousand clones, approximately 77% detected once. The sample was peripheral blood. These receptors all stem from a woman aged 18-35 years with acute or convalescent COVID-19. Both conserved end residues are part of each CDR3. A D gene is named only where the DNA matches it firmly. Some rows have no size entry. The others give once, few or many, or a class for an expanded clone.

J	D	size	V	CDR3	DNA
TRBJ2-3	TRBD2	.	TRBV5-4	CASTKRLAGNTDTQYF	TGTGCCAGCACCAAGAGACTAGCGGGAAACACAGATACGCAGTATTTT
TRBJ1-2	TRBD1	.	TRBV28	CATKTPSGTGYYGYTF	TGTGCCACAAAAACGCCTTCCGGGACAGGGTACTATGGCTACACCTTC
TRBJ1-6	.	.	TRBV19	CASSIGHALHF	TGTGCCAGTAGTATAGGACATGCCCTCCACTTT
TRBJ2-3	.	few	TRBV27	CASKQGSVTDTQYF	TGTGCCAGCAAACAAGGGAGCGTCACAGATACGCAGTATTTT
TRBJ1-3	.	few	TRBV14	CASSQTMQVAGNTIYF	TGTGCCAGCAGCCAAACAATGCAAGTCGCTGGAAACACCATATATTTT
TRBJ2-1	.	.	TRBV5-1	CASSLRGIDTYNEQFF	TGCGCCAGCAGCTTGAGGGGGATCGATACTTACAATGAGCAGTTCTTC
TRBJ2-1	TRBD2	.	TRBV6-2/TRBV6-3	CASSYRLARSYNEQFF	TGTGCCAGCAGTTACCGACTAGCGCGCTCCTACAATGAGCAGTTCTTC
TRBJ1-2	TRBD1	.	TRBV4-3	CASSQEPPDTGGFYYGYTF	TGCGCCAGCAGCCAAGAACCCCCGGATACAGGGGGCTTCTACTATGGCTACACCTTC
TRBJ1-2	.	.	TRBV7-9	CASSPESLDYGYTF	TGTGCCAGCAGCCCTGAGAGCTTGGACTATGGCTACACCTTC
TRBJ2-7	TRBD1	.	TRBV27	CASSLQGTGVYEQYF	TGTGCCAGCAGTCTGCAAGGGACAGGGGTCTACGAGCAGTACTTC
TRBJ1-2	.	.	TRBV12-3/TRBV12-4	CASLPGTNYGYTF	TGTGCCAGTCTCCCGGGAACTAACTATGGCTACACCTTC
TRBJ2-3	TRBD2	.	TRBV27	CASSSPGLAGVFDSTDTQYF	TGTGCCAGCAGTTCACCGGGACTAGCGGGAGTTTTCGATAGCACAGATACGCAGTATTTT
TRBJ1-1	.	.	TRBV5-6	CASSLGGGLDTEAFF	TGTGCCAGCAGCTTGGGTGGGGGGTTGGACACTGAAGCTTTCTTT
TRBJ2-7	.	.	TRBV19	CATGKDSTYEQYF	TGTGCCACAGGAAAGGACAGTACCTACGAGCAGTACTTC
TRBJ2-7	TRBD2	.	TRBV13	CASSPEGLGGSSSSYEQYF	TGTGCCAGCAGCCCAGAGGGCCTCGGGGGGTCTAGTAGCTCCTACGAGCAGTACTTC
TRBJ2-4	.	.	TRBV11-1	CASSFGGGAAKNIQYF	TGTGCCAGCAGCTTCGGGGGTGGGGCAGCCAAAAACATTCAGTACTTC
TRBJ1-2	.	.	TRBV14	CASSQQGNYGYTF	TGTGCCAGCAGCCAACAGGGAAACTATGGCTACACCTTC
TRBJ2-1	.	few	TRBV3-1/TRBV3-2	CASSQDRSQGRFF	TGTGCCAGCAGCCAAGATCGTTCGCAGGGTCGGTTCTTC
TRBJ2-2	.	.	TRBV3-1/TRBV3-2	CASSQAYRANTGELFF	TGTGCCAGCAGCCAAGCCTACCGAGCGAACACCGGGGAGCTGTTTTTT
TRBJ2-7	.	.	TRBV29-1	CSVEDWSGPSYEQYF	TGCAGCGTTGAAGATTGGTCGGGTCCCTCCTACGAGCAGTACTTC
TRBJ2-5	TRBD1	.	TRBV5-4	CASSPQGATETQYF	TGTGCCAGCAGCCCACAGGGGGCGACGGAGACCCAGTACTTC
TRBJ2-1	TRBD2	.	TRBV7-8	CASSSLIAGGPYNEQFF	TGTGCCAGCAGCTCCCTTATAGCGGGAGGGCCCTACAATGAGCAGTTCTTC
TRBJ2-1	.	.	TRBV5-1	CASSLGTTSYNEQFF	TGCGCCAGCAGCTTGGGGACGACTAGCTACAATGAGCAGTTCTTC
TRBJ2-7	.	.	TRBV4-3	CASSQDWRGVSYEQYF	TGCGCCAGCAGCCAAGATTGGAGAGGAGTTTCCTACGAGCAGTACTTC
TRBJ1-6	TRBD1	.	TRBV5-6	CASTGRGTPLHF	TGTGCCAGCACCGGCAGGGGGACACCCCTCCACTTT
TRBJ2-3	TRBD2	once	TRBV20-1	CSASRGLGRADTQYF	TGCAGTGCTAGTCGGGGCTTGGGGAGGGCAGATACGCAGTATTTT
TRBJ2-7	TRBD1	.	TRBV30	CACEGQGDYEQYF	TGTGCCTGTGAGGGACAGGGGGACTACGAGCAGTACTTC
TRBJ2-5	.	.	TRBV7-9	CASSQNLDYQETQYF	TGTGCCAGCAGCCAGAATTTGGACTATCAAGAGACCCAGTACTTC
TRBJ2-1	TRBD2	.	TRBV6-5	CASSYEFSGSYNEQFF	TGTGCCAGCAGTTACGAGTTTAGCGGGAGCTACAATGAGCAGTTCTTC
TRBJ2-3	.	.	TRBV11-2	CASSLLSRASTDTQYF	TGTGCCAGCAGCTTATTATCCAGGGCCAGCACAGATACGCAGTATTTT